These 18 T cell receptor beta chains were all obtained from the same sample, sequenced in a study of monozygotic twins with inflammatory bowel disease. After re-calling the 5' RACE reads, TCRdb lists one entry per CDR3 protein, DNA absent. Its table lists about 210,000 distinct CDR3 sequences. Sequences were obtained from blood. The receptors derive from a human donor with ulcerative colitis or Crohn's disease, or a healthy co-twin of an affected twin (not recorded which).

The V and J genes are TRBV3-1 and TRBJ2-2. Germline V gives CDR1 LGHDT, CDR2 YNNKEL (reference sequence). The CDR3 length is 15 residues. The CDR3 loop is CASATAAFQTGELFF.

The V call is TRBV3-1, the J call TRBJ2-5. CDR3 length: 15 amino acids. CDR1 LGHDT and CDR2 YNNKEL come from the germline V gene (reference sequence). CDR3 amino acids: CASSQGVLPQETQYF.

The chain recombines TRBV4-1 with TRBJ2-6. CDR1 is MGHRA, CDR2 YSYEKL, per germline. The CDR3 is 14 residues long. CDR3 sequence: CASSDGWGANVLTF.

The rearrangement joins TRBV5-1 to TRBJ1-2; the D gene TCRdb calls, TRBD1, cannot be checked with no DNA. Germline CDR1 and CDR2: SGHRS and YFSETQ. The CDR3 consists of 14 residues. This chain's CDR3 is CASSTGQGRLVYTF. Using reference TRBV5-1 and TRBJ1-2 for the parts outside the CDR3, the full variable domain is KAGVTQTPRYLIKTRGQQVTLSCSPISGHRSVSWYQQTPGQGLQFLFEYFSETQRNKGNFPGRFSGRQFSNSRSEMNVSTLELGDSALYLCASSTGQGRLVYTFGSGTRLTVV.

The chain couples TRBV7-2 to TRBJ2-1; the TRBD2 assignment by TCRdb is unverifiable without DNA. The germline CDR1 and CDR2 sequences are SGHTA and FQGNSA. The CDR3 covers 17 residues. CDR3 in amino acids: CASSLALAGLALNEQFF.

The V call is TRBV6-1, the J call TRBJ2-2; TCRdb's assignment of TRBD1 cannot be checked, as there is no DNA. The germline V gene encodes CDR1 MNHNS and CDR2 SASEGT. This CDR3 contains 14 residues. The CDR3 loop reads CASSASYRAGELFF.

The CDR3 loop is CASSLGDGANVLTF. This rearrangement joins TRBV5-1 to TRBJ2-6. Germline V gene data show CDR1 as SGHRS and CDR2 as YFSETQ. CDR3 length: 14 amino acids.

The chain carries TRBV12-3 or TRBV12-4 and TRBJ2-7; TCRdb's assignment of TRBD2 cannot be checked, as there is no DNA. The CDR3 length is 14 residues. The CDR3 region is CASKREGSSYEQYF.

The V gene is TRBV21-1, the J gene TRBJ2-7; TCRdb calls TRBD1, which cannot be checked without DNA. TRBV21-1 represents a pseudogene. CDR3 length: 14 amino acids. This CDR3 reads CASSNGDLSYEQYF.

The chain has TRBV9 and TRBJ2-3; absent DNA, TCRdb's TRBD2 call cannot be checked. CDR3 size: 16 residues. CDR1 and CDR2 from the germline V gene are SGDLS and YYNGEE. The chain's CDR3 is CASSPTSGGHTDTQYF. The whole variable domain, remainder taken from reference TRBV9 and TRBJ2-3, is DSGVTQTPKHLITATGQRVTLRCSPRSGDLSVYWYQQSLDQGLQFLIQYYNGEERAKGNILERFSAQQFPDLHSELNLSSLELGDSALYFCASSPTSGGHTDTQYFGPGTRLTVL.

V usage is TRBV12-3 or TRBV12-4 and J usage is TRBJ2-1. The CDR3 loop spans 14 amino acids. This CDR3 is CASSPDLKYNEQFF.

The CDR3 reads CSAQPTADRGNTIYF. This chain connects TRBV20-1 to TRBJ1-3. There are 15 residues in the CDR3. Germline lookup yields CDR1 DFQATT and CDR2 SNEGSKA (reference sequence).

V is TRBV5-1 and J is TRBJ2-5; TCRdb proposes TRBD1, but this gene call is untestable without DNA. Germline lookup yields CDR1 SGHRS and CDR2 YFSETQ. This CDR3 has 15 amino acids. The CDR3 loop is CASSLAKQGGETQYF.

The chain links TRBV15 to TRBJ2-1; with no DNA, the TCRdb D assignment of TRBD2 cannot be verified. Per the germline V gene, CDR1 is LNHNV and CDR2 is YYDKDF (reference sequence). The CDR3 spans 16 residues. The CDR3: CATSRVGAGGKDEQFF.

J is TRBJ2-7 and V is TRBV18. Per germline, CDR1 KGHSH and CDR2 LQKENI. CDR3 length: 12 amino acids. The CDR3 loop reads CASSPSSYEQYF.

V gene TRBV6-5 combines with J gene TRBJ1-2. There are 14 residues in the CDR3. Germline lookup yields CDR1 MNHEY and CDR2 SVGAGI. The CDR3 sequence: CASSYLRGNYGYTF.

This chain links TRBV20-1 with TRBJ2-5; checking the TCRdb D call of TRBD2 is not possible without DNA. The CDR3 has 17 amino acids. CDR1 and CDR2 from the germline V gene are DFQATT and SNEGSKA (reference sequence). CDR3 residues: CSAIVPLSWSPQETQYF.

The V gene is TRBV5-1, the J gene TRBJ2-1; TCRdb returns TRBD2, unconfirmable since there is no DNA. The CDR3 has 16 residues. Germline V gene sequence: CDR1 SGHRS, CDR2 YFSETQ. The CDR3: CASSSSGTRAYNEQFF. The full variable domain, completed using reference TRBV5-1 and TRBJ2-1, is KAGVTQTPRYLIKTRGQQVTLSCSPISGHRSVSWYQQTPGQGLQFLFEYFSETQRNKGNFPGRFSGRQFSNSRSEMNVSTLELGDSALYLCASSSSGTRAYNEQFFGPGTRLTVL.